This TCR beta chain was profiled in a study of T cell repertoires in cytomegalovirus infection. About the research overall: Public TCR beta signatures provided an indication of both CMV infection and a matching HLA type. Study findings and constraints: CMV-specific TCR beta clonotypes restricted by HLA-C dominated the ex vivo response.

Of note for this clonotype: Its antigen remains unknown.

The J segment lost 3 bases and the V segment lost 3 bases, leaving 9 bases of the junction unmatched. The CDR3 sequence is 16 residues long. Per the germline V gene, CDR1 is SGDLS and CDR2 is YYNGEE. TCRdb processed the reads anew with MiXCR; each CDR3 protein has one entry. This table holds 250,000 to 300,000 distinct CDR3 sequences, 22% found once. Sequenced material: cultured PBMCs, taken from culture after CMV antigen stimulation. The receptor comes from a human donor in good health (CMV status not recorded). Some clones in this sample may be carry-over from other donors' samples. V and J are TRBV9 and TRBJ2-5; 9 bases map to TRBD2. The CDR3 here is CASSGAPLAGKETQYF. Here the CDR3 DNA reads TGTGCCAGCAGCGGGGCCCCCCTAGCGGGGAAAGAGACCCAGTACTTC.